The clone carrying this T cell receptor beta chain was seen only once. Looked up from germline, CDR1 is LNHDA and CDR2 is SQIVND (reference sequence). The CDR3 totals 11 residues. Deletions cut 10 bases from V and 7 bases from J, with 13 bases between. The source of the sample is a study of cytomegalovirus exposure and HLA in healthy donors. 60 Vbeta and 13 Jbeta primers were used in PCR. Assay used: immunoSEQ multiplex PCR; TCRdb lists only in-frame clones, some missing. Among over 120,000 clones listed, 77% were seen once. The chain recombines TRBV19 with TRBJ2-5; perhaps TRBD2 as D (5 bases). Sample: PBMCs. This clonotype was sampled from a male donor in good health and CMV-seronegative. The CDR3: CATSRSGTQYF. In nucleotides, the CDR3 is TGTGCCACTAGCCGGTCGGGGACCCAGTACTTC.